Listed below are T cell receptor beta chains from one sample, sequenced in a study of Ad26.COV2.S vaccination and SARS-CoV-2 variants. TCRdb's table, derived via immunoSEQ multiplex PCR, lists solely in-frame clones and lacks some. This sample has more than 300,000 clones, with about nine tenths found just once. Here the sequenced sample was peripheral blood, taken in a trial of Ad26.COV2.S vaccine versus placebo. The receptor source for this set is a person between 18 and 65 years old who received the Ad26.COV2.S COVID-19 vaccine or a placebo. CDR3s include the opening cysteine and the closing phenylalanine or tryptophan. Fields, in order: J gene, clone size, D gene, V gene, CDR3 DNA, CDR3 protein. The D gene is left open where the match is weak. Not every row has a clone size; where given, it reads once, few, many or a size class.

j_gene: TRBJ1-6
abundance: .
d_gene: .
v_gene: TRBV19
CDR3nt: TGTGCCAGTAGCGGTCAGACAGGACGGGGTAATTCACCCCTCCACTTT
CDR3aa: CASSGQTGRGNSPLHF

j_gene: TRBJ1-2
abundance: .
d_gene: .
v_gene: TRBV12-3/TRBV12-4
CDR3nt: TGTGCCAGCAGTTTCGGGGCAGGGTACTCTTACACCTTC
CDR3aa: CASSFGAGYSYTF

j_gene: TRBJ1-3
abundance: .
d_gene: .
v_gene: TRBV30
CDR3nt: TGTGCCTGGAGTGAAAGGTTTGGAAACACCATATATTTT
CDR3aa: CAWSERFGNTIYF

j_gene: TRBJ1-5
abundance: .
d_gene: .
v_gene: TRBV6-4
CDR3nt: TGTGCCAGCCCTGGGGGGTCCCAGCATTTT
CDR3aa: CASPGGSQHF

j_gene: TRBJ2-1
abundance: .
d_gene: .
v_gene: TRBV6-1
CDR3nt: TGTGCCAGCAGTGAAGCCCCCGGGACGCGGATAGTTCGTGAGCAGTTCTTC
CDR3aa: CASSEAPGTRIVREQFF

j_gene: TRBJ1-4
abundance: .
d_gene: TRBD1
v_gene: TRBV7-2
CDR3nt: TGTGCCAGCAGCTTTACCTGGACAGGGTATGAAAAACTGTTTTTT
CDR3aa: CASSFTWTGYEKLFF

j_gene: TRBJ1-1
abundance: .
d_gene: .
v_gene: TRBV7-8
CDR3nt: TGTGCCAGCAGCTTACTTTCAGGCAGAAACACTGAAGCTTTCTTT
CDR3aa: CASSLLSGRNTEAFF

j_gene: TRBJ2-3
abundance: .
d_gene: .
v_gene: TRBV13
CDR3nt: TGTGCCAGCAGCTTACGGGGGGCGAACACAGATACGCAGTATTTT
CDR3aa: CASSLRGANTDTQYF

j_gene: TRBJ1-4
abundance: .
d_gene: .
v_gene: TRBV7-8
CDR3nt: TGTGCCAGCAGCTTAGGTGCTAATGAAAAACTGTTTTTT
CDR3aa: CASSLGANEKLFF

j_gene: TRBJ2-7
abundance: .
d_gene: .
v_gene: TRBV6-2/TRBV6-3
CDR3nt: TGTGCCAGCAGTTACTCGAGGGCTAGCGAGGCCTACGAGCAGTACTTC
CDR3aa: CASSYSRASEAYEQYF

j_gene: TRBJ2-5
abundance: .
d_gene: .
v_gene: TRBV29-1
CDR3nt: TGCAGCGCGGCCTTGGGAGAGACCCAGTACTTC
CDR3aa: CSAALGETQYF

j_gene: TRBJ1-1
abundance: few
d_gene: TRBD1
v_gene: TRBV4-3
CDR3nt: TGCGCCAGCAGCCAAGATGCAGGGGGGGCGACTGAAGCTTTCTTT
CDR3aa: CASSQDAGGATEAFF

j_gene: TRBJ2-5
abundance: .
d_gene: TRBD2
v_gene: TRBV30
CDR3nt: TGTGCCTGGAGTCGAGGGAGGGTGGAGACCCAGTACTTC
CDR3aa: CAWSRGRVETQYF

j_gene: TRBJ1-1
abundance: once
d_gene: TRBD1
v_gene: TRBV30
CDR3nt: TGTGCCTGGACCCCCCTGGACAGGGAGGTGAGTGAAGCTTTCTTT
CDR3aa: CAWTPLDREVSEAFF

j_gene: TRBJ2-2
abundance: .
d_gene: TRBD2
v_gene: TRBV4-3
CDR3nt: TGCGCCAGCAGCCACCTCCTAGCGGGGGGGAACACCGGGGAGCTGTTTTTT
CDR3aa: CASSHLLAGGNTGELFF

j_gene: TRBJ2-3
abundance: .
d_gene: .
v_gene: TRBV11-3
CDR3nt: TGTGCCAGCAGCTTAGACCCTAGCACAGATACGCAGTATTTT
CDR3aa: CASSLDPSTDTQYF

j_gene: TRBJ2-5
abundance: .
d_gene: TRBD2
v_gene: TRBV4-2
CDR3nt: TGTGCCAGCAGCAAATACGGGACTAGCGTACAAGAGACCCAGTACTTC
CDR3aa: CASSKYGTSVQETQYF

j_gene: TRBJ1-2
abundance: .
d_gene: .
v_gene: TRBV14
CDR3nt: TGTGCCAGCAGCCAAGGCCACCCCGGGGAGATATATGGCTACACCTTC
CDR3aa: CASSQGHPGEIYGYTF

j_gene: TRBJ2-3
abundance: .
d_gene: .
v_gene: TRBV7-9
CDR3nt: TGTGCCAGCAGACCTCGGATCACCACAGATACGCAGTATTTT
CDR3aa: CASRPRITTDTQYF

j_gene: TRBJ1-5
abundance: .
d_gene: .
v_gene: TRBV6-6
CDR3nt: TGTGCCAGCAGCCGAACGACAGGACTCTTTCAAAATCAGCCCCAGCATTTT
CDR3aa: CASSRTTGLFQNQPQHF

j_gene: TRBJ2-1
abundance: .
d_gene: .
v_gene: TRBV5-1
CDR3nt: TGCGCCAGCAGCTTAACAGCCCCCTTGGGTAATGAGCAGTTCTTC
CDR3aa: CASSLTAPLGNEQFF

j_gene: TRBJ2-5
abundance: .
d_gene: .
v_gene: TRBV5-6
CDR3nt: TGTGCCAGCAGCTTGTTAACAGGGCAAGAGACCCAGTACTTC
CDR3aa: CASSLLTGQETQYF

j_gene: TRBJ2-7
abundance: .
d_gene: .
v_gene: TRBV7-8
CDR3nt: TGTGCCAGCAGCTTAGCGGGAGCTCCACCCGGGCCGGGGGAGCAGTACTTC
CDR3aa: CASSLAGAPPGPGEQYF

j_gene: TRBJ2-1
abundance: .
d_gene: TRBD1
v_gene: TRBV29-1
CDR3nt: TGCAGCGTTGCGAGACAGGGGTATGAGCAGTTCTTC
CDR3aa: CSVARQGYEQFF

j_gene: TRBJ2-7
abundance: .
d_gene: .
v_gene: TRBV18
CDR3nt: TGTGCCAGCTCCCGGAGGGACCCCACGGGCTCCGAGCAGTACTTC
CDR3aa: CASSRRDPTGSEQYF

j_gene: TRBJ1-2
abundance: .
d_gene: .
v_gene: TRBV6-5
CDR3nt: TGTGCCAGCAGTTACCCCGAGGGGTTAGGCTACACCTTC
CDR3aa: CASSYPEGLGYTF

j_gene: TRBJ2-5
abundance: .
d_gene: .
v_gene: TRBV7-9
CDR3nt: TGTGCCAGCAGGGGCAGGGAATTGGTGTCGGAGACCCAGTACTTC
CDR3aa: CASRGRELVSETQYF

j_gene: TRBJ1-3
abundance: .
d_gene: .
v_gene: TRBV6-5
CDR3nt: TGTGCCAGCAGTTACTCGACGTACCACTCTGGAAACACCATATATTTT
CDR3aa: CASSYSTYHSGNTIYF

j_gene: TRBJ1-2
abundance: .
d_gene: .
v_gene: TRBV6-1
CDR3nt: TGTGCCAGCAGTGAAGGACGGGGGCCGGCTAACTATGGCTACACCTTC
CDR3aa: CASSEGRGPANYGYTF

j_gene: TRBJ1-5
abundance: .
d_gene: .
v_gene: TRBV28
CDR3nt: TGTGCCAGCAGTTCCTCCCCTCGGACTCAGCCCCAGCATTTT
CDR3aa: CASSSSPRTQPQHF

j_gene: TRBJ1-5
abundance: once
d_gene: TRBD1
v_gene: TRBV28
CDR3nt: TGTGCCAGCAGTTTACAGGGGGCAGGTAATCAGCCCCAGCATTTT
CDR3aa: CASSLQGAGNQPQHF

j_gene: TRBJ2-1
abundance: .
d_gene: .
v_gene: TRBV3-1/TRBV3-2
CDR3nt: TGTGCCAGCAGCCAAGTTCAGACCACCCGAAAGTTCTTC
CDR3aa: CASSQVQTTRKFF

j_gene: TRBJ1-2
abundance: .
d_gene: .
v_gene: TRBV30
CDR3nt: TGTGCCTGGAGTCCCGGACTGTCTGGCTACACCTTC
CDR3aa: CAWSPGLSGYTF

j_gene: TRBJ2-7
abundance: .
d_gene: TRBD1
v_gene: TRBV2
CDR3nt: TGTGCCAGCAGTGATGGACAGGGAAGCTCCTACGAGCAGTACTTC
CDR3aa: CASSDGQGSSYEQYF

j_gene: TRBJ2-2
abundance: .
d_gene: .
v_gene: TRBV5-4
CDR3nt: TGTGCCAGCAGCTTACAGGGAACCTCGAACACCGGGGAGCTGTTTTTT
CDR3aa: CASSLQGTSNTGELFF

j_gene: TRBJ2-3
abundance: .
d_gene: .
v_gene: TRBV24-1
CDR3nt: TGTGCCACCAAACGCGGGGGCGCGGTCACAGATACGCAGTATTTT
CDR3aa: CATKRGGAVTDTQYF

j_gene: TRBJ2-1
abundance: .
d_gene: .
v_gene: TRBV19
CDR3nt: TGTGCCAGTAGTGAGGACGGACTCTCTTACAATGAGCAGTTCTTC
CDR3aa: CASSEDGLSYNEQFF

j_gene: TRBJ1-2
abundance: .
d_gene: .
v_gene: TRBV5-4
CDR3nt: TGTGCCAGCAGCCCGAAGACATCCTCCTATGGCTACACCTTC
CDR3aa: CASSPKTSSYGYTF

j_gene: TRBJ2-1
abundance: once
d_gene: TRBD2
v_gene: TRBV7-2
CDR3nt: TGTGCCAGCAGCCCCCGGACTAGCGGGAAGGGAGGGGAGCAGTTCTTC
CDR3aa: CASSPRTSGKGGEQFF

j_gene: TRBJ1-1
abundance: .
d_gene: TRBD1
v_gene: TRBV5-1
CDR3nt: TGCGCCAGCAGCCCCACGGCAGGGGGGAGTGGTGAAGCTTTCTTT
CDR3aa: CASSPTAGGSGEAFF

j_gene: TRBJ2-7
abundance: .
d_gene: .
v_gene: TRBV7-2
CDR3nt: TGTGCCAGCAGCTTAACCCACTCCTACGAGCAGTACTTC
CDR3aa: CASSLTHSYEQYF